These 32 T cell receptor beta chains share one sample of origin, sequenced in a study of response to subunit inactivated influenza vaccine. TCRdb independently ran MiXCR on the RT-PCR reads; one entry per CDR3 protein. The repertoire consists of 650,000 to 800,000 distinct CDR3 sequences, with approximately 15% occurring once and the leading ten covering 5.5% to 8%. Sequenced material: PBMCs from blood, taken less than 15 days before vaccination. These receptors were collected from a man over 45 who received an inactivated influenza vaccine.

This clonotype was picked up many times. The chain links TRBV28 to TRBJ2-2; D is perhaps TRBD2 (6 bases). Germline CDR1 reads MDHEN; CDR2 reads SYDVKM. CDR3 length: 15 residues. V lost 1 base and J 7 bases, leaving 13 bases between the germline ends. The CDR3 loop is CASSLLGEALGELFF. For the CDR3, the DNA is TGTGCCAGCAGTTTATTGGGGGAGGCCCTCGGGGAGCTGTTTTTT.

This clonotype has more than one count but fewer than ten. CDR3 in DNA: TGTGCCACCAGTGACGGTAGCGGGAGGGCGGATGAGCAGTTCTTC. Its protein product is CATSDGSGRADEQFF. The rearrangement uses TRBV24-1 and TRBJ2-1, with TRBD2 matching 11 bases. With 4 bases clipped from V and 8 bases from J, the junction kept 6 bases outside the gene matches. CDR3 size: 15 residues. The germline V gene has CDR1 KGHDR and CDR2 SFDVKD.

V and J are TRBV6-2 or TRBV6-3 and TRBJ1-4, with no clear D. Trimming pared 5 bases from V and 7 bases from J, leaving 11 bases between. Germline V gene sequence: CDR1 MNHEY, CDR2 SVGEGT. CDR3 length equals 13 residues. CDR3 DNA sequence: TGTGCCAGCAGTGCTACGACGGGTGAAAAACTGTTTTTT. Translation gives CASSATTGEKLFF.

J is TRBJ1-1 and V is TRBV7-9, with TRBD1 identical over 7 bases. V lost 5 bases to trimming and J lost 3 bases; unmatched junction nucleotides: 9. The CDR3 extends over 15 amino acids. Looked up from germline, CDR1 is SEHNR and CDR2 is FQNEAQ (reference sequence). CDR3 in DNA: TGTGCCAGCAGCGACAGGGATTTGGTGGACACTGAAGCTTTCTTT. The encoded protein is CASSDRDLVDTEAFF.

The chain joins TRBV20-1 to TRBJ2-7; no reliable D call. The V end was cut by 0 bases, the J end by 0 bases, with 12 bases between. This CDR3 is built from 15 residues. The germline V gene encodes CDR1 DFQATT and CDR2 SNEGSKA (reference sequence). Here the CDR3 reads CSARDEARNSYEQYF. In DNA, the CDR3 is TGCAGTGCTAGAGATGAGGCTAGAAACTCCTACGAGCAGTACTTC.

This clonotype was counted many times. The chain combines TRBV6-6 with TRBJ2-2; D possibly corresponds to TRBD2 (5 bases). Germline values: CDR1 MNHNY, CDR2 SVGAGI (reference sequence). The V end was cut by 6 bases, the J end by 6 bases, with 11 bases between. The CDR3 contains 13 residues. CDR3 residues: CASSLGLAGELFF. The CDR3 region has the DNA TGTGCCAGCAGCCTAGGACTGGCCGGGGAGCTGTTTTTT.

This clonotype has only a few counts. The chain combines TRBV20-1 with TRBJ2-3; 7 bases match TRBD2. There are 15 residues in the CDR3. The germline V gene has CDR1 DFQATT and CDR2 SNEGSKA (reference sequence). V was pared by 5 bases and J by 2 bases, with 10 bases of the junction left unmatched. CDR3 coding DNA: TGCAGTGCTCAGATCGGGACTACTATCACAGATACGCAGTATTTT. It is translated as CSAQIGTTITDTQYF.

The V gene is TRBV25-1, the J gene TRBJ2-2; D gene uncertain. Germline CDR1 is MGHDK and CDR2 is SYGVNS. The CDR3 has 15 amino acids. With 1 base removed from V and 6 bases from J, the gap between germline ends came to 12 bases. As DNA, the CDR3 is TGTGCCAGCAGTGAATCCGCCACCCCGGCCGGGGAGCTGTTTTTT. Amino acids: CASSESATPAGELFF. The entire variable domain, with the rest obtained from reference TRBV25-1 and TRBJ2-2, is as follows: EADIYQTPRYLVIGTGKKITLECSQTMGHDKMYWYQQDPGMELHLIHYSYGVNSTEKGDLSSESTVSRIRTEHFPLTLESARPSHTSQYLCASSESATPAGELFFGEGSRLTVL.

In its sample, this clonotype was seen once. The rearrangement joins TRBV5-1 to TRBJ2-2, with 10 positions matching TRBD2. The germline V gene has CDR1 SGHRS and CDR2 YFSETQ. V lost 3 bases to trimming and J lost 1 base; unmatched junction nucleotides: 3. The CDR3 spans 16 residues. The CDR3 DNA follows: TGCGCCAGCAGCTGGGGACTAGCGCGGAACACCGGGGAGCTGTTTTTT. Protein product: CASSWGLARNTGELFF.

There are a few counts of this clonotype. The rearrangement joins TRBV12-3 or TRBV12-4 to TRBJ1-4; 7 bases are a match to TRBD1. V was clipped by 6 bases and J by 5 bases; unmatched bases: 12. The CDR3 runs to 16 residues. DNA of the CDR3: TGTGCCAGCAGCCCTAATTATGGGACAGTGAATGAAAAACTGTTTTTT. Translated, it gives CASSPNYGTVNEKLFF.

V usage is TRBV12-3 or TRBV12-4 and J usage is TRBJ2-2, with D perhaps TRBD1 (6 bases). The V and J ends lost 5 bases and 6 bases respectively, with 13 bases between them. CDR3 size: 14 residues. In nucleotides, the CDR3 is TGTGCCAGCAGTCCCCGGACAGTTCCCGGGGAGCTGTTTTTT. This encodes CASSPRTVPGELFF.

The chain couples TRBV10-2 to TRBJ2-1; 14 bases match TRBD2. Trimming took 5 bases from V and 8 from J; bases not matched to a gene: 11. There are 17 residues in the CDR3. Germline loops: CDR1 WSHSY, CDR2 SAAADI. CDR3 region: CASSLTRTSGRMDEQFF. CDR3 nucleotide sequence: TGCGCCAGCAGTCTAACGAGGACTAGCGGGAGGATGGATGAGCAGTTCTTC.

The chain carries TRBV7-2 and TRBJ2-3, with D tentatively TRBD1 (6 bases). V dropped 7 bases and J dropped 2 bases, with 16 bases sitting between them. The germline gives CDR1 SGHTA, CDR2 FQGNSA. This CDR3 has 15 amino acids. In nucleotides, the CDR3 is TGTGCCAGCACCACTGGATACAGGGACACAGATACGCAGTATTTT. Translation: CASTTGYRDTDTQYF. The full variable domain, with the rest looked up from reference TRBV7-2 and TRBJ2-3, is GAGVSQSPSNKVTEKGKDVELRCDPISGHTALYWYRQSLGQGLEFLIYFQGNSAPDKSGLPSDRFSAERTGGSVSTLTIQRTQQEDSAVYLCASTTGYRDTDTQYFGPGTRLTVL.

The chain carries TRBV4-3 and TRBJ2-2, with D unresolved. Per germline, CDR1 LGHNA and CDR2 YSLEER. The CDR3 is 16 amino acids. Trimming shortened V by 1 base and J by 5 bases, and 14 bases separated the two germline ends. CDR3 loop: CASSQVSRLTTGELFF. The CDR3 bases are TGCGCCAGCAGCCAAGTTAGTAGGCTTACGACCGGGGAGCTGTTTTTT.

This clonotype has a count of ten or more. The chain has TRBV5-1 and TRBJ1-2; D gene uncertain. V gave up 0 bases and J gave up 2 bases, with 11 bases separating them. Looked up from germline, CDR1 is SGHRS and CDR2 is YFSETQ. The CDR3 loop spans 15 amino acids. The CDR3 coding sequence is TGCGCCAGCAGCTTGGATGGGTTGCCGAACTATGGCTACACCTTC. Its translation is CASSLDGLPNYGYTF. The full variable domain, completed using reference TRBV5-1 and TRBJ1-2, is KAGVTQTPRYLIKTRGQQVTLSCSPISGHRSVSWYQQTPGQGLQFLFEYFSETQRNKGNFPGRFSGRQFSNSRSEMNVSTLELGDSALYLCASSLDGLPNYGYTFGSGTRLTVV.

V and J are TRBV12-3 or TRBV12-4 and TRBJ2-1, with TRBD2 identical over 9 bases. The CDR3 loop spans 15 amino acids. Losses at the gene ends were 5 bases for V and 6 bases for J; bases not matched to a gene: 8. CDR3 residues: CASSPGLASGNEQFF. For the CDR3, the DNA is TGTGCCAGCAGTCCGGGACTAGCCTCCGGCAATGAGCAGTTCTTC.

This rearrangement joins TRBV6-2 or TRBV6-3 to TRBJ1-5, with D possibly matching TRBD1 (5 bases). CDR1 is MNHEY, CDR2 SVGEGT, per germline. This CDR3 comprises 13 residues. The V end lost 7 bases, the J end lost 1 base, and 8 bases lay between the germline ends. This CDR3 is CASNRQSNQPQHF. CDR3 nucleotides: TGTGCCAGCAATCGACAGAGCAATCAGCCCCAGCATTTT.

This clonotype came up a few times. The chain links TRBV10-3 to TRBJ2-4, with 7 nucleotides matching TRBD2. The germline V gene encodes CDR1 ENHRY and CDR2 SYGVKD. The CDR3 contains 14 residues. V gave up 3 bases and J gave up 6 bases; unmatched junction bases: 5. This CDR3 reads CAISETSGVNIQYF. Here the CDR3 DNA reads TGTGCCATCAGTGAAACCAGCGGGGTAAACATTCAGTACTTC.

The sample holds a few counts of this clonotype. This sequence joins TRBV6-5 and TRBJ2-6; D not resolved. CDR3 size: 19 residues. Germline CDR1 reads MNHEY; CDR2 reads SVGAGI. V lost 0 bases and J 0 bases, leaving 15 bases between the germline ends. CDR3 DNA sequence: TGTGCCAGCAGTTACTCGATGCCACAGATGGGCTCTGGGGCCAACGTCCTGACTTTC. It codes for CASSYSMPQMGSGANVLTF.

The chain combines TRBV7-8 with TRBJ2-7; D ambiguous. The CDR3 is made up of 14 amino acids. Deletions cut 3 bases from V and 3 bases from J, with 12 bases between. Germline lookup yields CDR1 SGHVS and CDR2 FQNEAQ. CDR3 amino acids: CASSFVTTDYEQYF. The CDR3, as DNA: TGTGCCAGCAGCTTTGTGACCACGGACTACGAGCAGTACTTC.

This clonotype was detected a few times. The chain has TRBV15 and TRBJ2-2; unclear D gene. Trimming took off 1 base at V and 5 bases at J, with 8 bases between the two ends. Germline assignment: CDR1 LNHNV and CDR2 YYDKDF (reference sequence). CDR3 length equals 14 residues. CDR3 loop: CATSRVRWTGELFF. The CDR3 DNA follows: TGTGCCACCAGCAGAGTCAGGTGGACCGGGGAGCTGTTTTTT.

This clonotype has more than one count but fewer than ten. This rearrangement joins TRBV10-2 to TRBJ2-1; D gene uncertain. V gave up 1 base and J gave up 2 bases, with 6 bases separating them. The CDR3 consists of 14 residues. Per the germline V gene, CDR1 is WSHSY and CDR2 is SAAADI. The CDR3 nucleotides read TGCGCCAGCAGTGAGTTTGGGCCCTACAATGAGCAGTTCTTC. It specifies CASSEFGPYNEQFF.

V and J are TRBV6-1 and TRBJ1-3; 8 positions agree with TRBD1. Germline trimming cut 4 bases from V and 13 bases from J; bases unmatched to any gene: 12. Germline assignment: CDR1 MNHNS and CDR2 SASEGT. The CDR3 covers 14 residues. CDR3 residues: CASSVTTGTGLIYF. The CDR3 DNA reads TGTGCCAGCAGTGTCACGACCGGGACAGGTTTAATATATTTT.

A single count supports this clonotype. The chain uses TRBV4-1 and TRBJ2-1; D call uncertain. CDR3 length: 16 amino acids. The V end lost 1 base, the J end lost 0 bases, and 10 bases lay between the germline ends. From germline, CDR1 is MGHRA and CDR2 YSYEKL. CDR3 region: CASSQAGVSSYNEQFF. The CDR3 nucleotides read TGCGCCAGCAGCCAAGCGGGCGTGAGCTCCTACAATGAGCAGTTCTTC.

For this clonotype: Sequence at one end of the junction differs from germline and may be a read error. The chain carries TRBV27 and TRBJ2-4; 10 nucleotides match TRBD2. CDR1 MNHEY and CDR2 SMNVEV come from the germline V gene (reference sequence). The CDR3 extends over 16 amino acids. The CDR3 DNA reads as TGTGCCAGCAGTTACATAAGCGGGAGGGCCCCGAATCCACTTTATTTC. This translates into CASSYISGRAPNPLYF.

The V gene is TRBV4-3, the J gene TRBJ2-2; no reliable D call. Germline lookup yields CDR1 LGHNA and CDR2 YSLEER. Trimming took 4 bases from V and 6 from J, leaving 21 bases between them. The CDR3 length is 17 residues. The CDR3 is CASSPIGRGENPGELFF. CDR3 in DNA: TGCGCCAGCAGCCCGATAGGTCGTGGTGAAAACCCCGGGGAGCTGTTTTTT.

V gene TRBV12-3 or TRBV12-4 combines with J gene TRBJ2-4; TRBD2 matches 12 bases. Trimming cost V 1 base and J 0 bases; bases outside gene matches: 13. This CDR3 spans 21 amino acids. The CDR3 loop is CASSLETSGSRAMVAKNIQYF. The DNA of the CDR3 is TGTGCCAGCAGTTTAGAGACTAGCGGGAGCCGGGCTATGGTAGCCAAAAACATTCAGTACTTC.

This clonotype was seen a handful of times. This chain links TRBV3-1 with TRBJ2-1; D unclear. The germline CDR1 and CDR2 sequences are LGHDT and YNNKEL (reference sequence). The CDR3 runs 15 residues. V lost 0 bases and J 4 bases, leaving 10 bases between the germline ends. The CDR3 region is CASSQEARRYNEQFF. The CDR3 DNA reads as TGTGCCAGCAGCCAAGAGGCCAGACGTTACAATGAGCAGTTCTTC.

This clonotype was detected many times. J is TRBJ1-3 and V is TRBV7-2; no firm D call. Trimming removed 0 bases at V and 0 bases at J, with 9 bases between. This CDR3 region has 16 residues. Germline V gene lookup returns CDR1 SGHTA and CDR2 FQGNSA. DNA of the CDR3: TGTGCCAGCAGCTTAGCTCCACCTAGCTCTGGAAACACCATATATTTT. It is translated as CASSLAPPSSGNTIYF.

J is TRBJ1-6 and V is TRBV28; TRBD1 matches 9 bases. Germline trimming cut 6 bases from V and 4 bases from J; bases unmatched to any gene: 4. The CDR3 is 15 residues long. Germline CDR1 and CDR2: MDHEN and SYDVKM. The CDR3 sequence: CASRGDRAYNSPLHF. The CDR3 DNA sequence: TGTGCCAGCAGGGGGGACAGGGCGTATAATTCACCCCTCCACTTT.

The chain is built from TRBV20-1 and TRBJ2-1; possible D gene TRBD1, 5 bases. The CDR3 extends over 13 amino acids. V gave up 3 bases and J gave up 2 bases, with 8 bases separating them. Germline CDR1 DFQATT, CDR2 SNEGSKA (reference sequence). CDR3 DNA: TGCAGTGCTAGTTCAGGGCCCTACAATGAGCAGTTCTTC. Its translation: CSASSGPYNEQFF.

This clonotype turned up a few times. The V and J genes are TRBV7-8 and TRBJ1-1; 7 positions agree with TRBD1. Trimming removed 5 bases from V and 7 bases from J; junction bases left unmatched: 4. This CDR3 comprises 12 residues. The V gene's germline CDR1 is SGHVS and CDR2 FQNEAQ. The CDR3 sequence: CASSQDRLEAFF. The CDR3, as DNA: TGTGCCAGCAGCCAGGACAGGCTTGAAGCTTTCTTT.